This T cell receptor beta chain was sequenced for a study of metastatic and nonmetastatic thyroid tumors. About the study: Repertoire data that came from the blood and tumor or nodule tissue of malignant and benign thyroid patients were compared. Points from the study as a whole: Reports indicated that malignant thyroid tumors showed significantly higher TCR beta diversity than benign nodules did, in blood and tumor.

The germline V gene encodes CDR1 DFQATT and CDR2 SNEGSKA (reference sequence). V was pared by 8 bases and J by 1 base, with 8 bases between. The CDR3 extends over 11 amino acids. Using MiXCR, TCRdb reanalyzed the PCR reads. The top ten hold 15% to 20% of the sample, which has over 55,000 clones, 30% seen once. Details on this clone: Its antigen is currently unknown.

Thyroid surgery took place with no prior treatment in any patient. This TCR was sampled from a female donor with papillary thyroid cancer or a benign thyroid nodule (not recorded which). Some clones in this sample may be carry-over from other donors' samples. Specimen: blood. The V call is TRBV20-1, the J call TRBJ1-2; TRBD1 is a possible D gene (5 bases). The CDR3 DNA is TGCAGTATCGACAGTAACTATGGCTACACCTTC. This codes for CSIDSNYGYTF.